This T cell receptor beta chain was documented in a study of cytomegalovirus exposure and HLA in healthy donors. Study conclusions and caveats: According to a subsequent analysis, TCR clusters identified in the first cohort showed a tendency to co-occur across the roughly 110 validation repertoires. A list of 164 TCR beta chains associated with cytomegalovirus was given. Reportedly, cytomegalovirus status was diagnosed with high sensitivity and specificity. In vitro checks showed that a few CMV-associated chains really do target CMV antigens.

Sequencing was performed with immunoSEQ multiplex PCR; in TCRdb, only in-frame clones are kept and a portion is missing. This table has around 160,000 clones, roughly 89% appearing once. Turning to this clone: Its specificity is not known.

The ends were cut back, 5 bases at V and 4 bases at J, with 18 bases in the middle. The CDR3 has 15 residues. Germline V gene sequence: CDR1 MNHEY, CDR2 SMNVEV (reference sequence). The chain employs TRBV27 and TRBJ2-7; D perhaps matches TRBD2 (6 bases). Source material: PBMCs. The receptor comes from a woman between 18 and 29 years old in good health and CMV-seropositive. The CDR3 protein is CASSLNRDAGYEQYF. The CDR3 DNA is TGTGCCAGCAGTCTAAACCGAGACGCGGGGTACGAGCAGTACTTC.